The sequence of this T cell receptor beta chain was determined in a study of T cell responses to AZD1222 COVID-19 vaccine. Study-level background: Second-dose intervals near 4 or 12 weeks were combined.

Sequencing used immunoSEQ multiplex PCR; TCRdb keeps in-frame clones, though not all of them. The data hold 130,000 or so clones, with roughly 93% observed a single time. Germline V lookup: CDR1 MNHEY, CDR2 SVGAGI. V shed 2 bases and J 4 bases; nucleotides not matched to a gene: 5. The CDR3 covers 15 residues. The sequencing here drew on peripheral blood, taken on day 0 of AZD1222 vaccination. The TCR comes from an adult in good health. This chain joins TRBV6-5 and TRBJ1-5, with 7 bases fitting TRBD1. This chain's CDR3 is CASSYGGQKNQPQHF. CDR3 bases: TGTGCCAGCAGTTACGGGGGACAGAAAAATCAGCCCCAGCATTTT.